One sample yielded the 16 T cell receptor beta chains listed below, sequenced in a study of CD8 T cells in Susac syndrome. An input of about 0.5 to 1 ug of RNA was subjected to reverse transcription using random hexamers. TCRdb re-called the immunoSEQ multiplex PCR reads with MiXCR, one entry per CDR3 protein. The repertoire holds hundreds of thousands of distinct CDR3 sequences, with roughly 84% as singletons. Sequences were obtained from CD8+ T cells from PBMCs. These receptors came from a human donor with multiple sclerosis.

In nucleotides, the CDR3 is TGCAGTGGGGGCCCGGTAGGGGGGAGGTTCTTC. As protein: CSGGPVGGRFF. V is TRBV20-1 and J is TRBJ2-1; D may correspond to TRBD1 or TRBD2 (6 bases each). CDR1 DFQATT and CDR2 SNEGSKA come from the germline V gene (reference sequence). Trimming removed 7 bases at V and 15 bases at J, with 19 bases between. The CDR3 consists of 11 residues.

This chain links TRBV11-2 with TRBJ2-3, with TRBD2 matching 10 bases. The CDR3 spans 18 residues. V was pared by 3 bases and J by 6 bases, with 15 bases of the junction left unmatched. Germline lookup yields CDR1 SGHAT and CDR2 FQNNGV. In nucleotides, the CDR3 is TGTGCCAGCAGCTTGGGGGTCAGGCTAGCGGGAGTCGGGGATACGCAGTATTTT. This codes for CASSLGVRLAGVGDTQYF.

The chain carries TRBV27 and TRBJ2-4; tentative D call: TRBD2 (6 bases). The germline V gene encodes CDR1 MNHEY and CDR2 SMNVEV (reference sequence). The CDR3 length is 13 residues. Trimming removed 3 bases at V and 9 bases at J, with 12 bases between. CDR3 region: CASSLEGIGIQYF. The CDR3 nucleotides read TGTGCCAGCAGTTTGGAGGGGATTGGCATTCAGTACTTC.

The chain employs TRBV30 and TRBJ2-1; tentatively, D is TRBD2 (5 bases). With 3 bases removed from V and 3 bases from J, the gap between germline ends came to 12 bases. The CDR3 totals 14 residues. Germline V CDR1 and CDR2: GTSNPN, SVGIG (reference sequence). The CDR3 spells CAWRASRNYNEQFF. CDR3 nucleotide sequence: TGTGCCTGGAGGGCTAGCAGGAACTACAATGAGCAGTTCTTC.

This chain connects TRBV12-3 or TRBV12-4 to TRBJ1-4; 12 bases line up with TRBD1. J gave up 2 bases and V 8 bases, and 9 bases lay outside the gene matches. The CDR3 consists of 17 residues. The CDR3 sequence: CASYTRDRGLTNEKLFF. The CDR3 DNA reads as TGTGCCAGCTATACCCGGGACAGGGGGCTTACTAATGAAAAACTGTTTTTT.

As DNA, the CDR3 is TGTGCCAGCAGCTTAGTAGGCGGGAGGGGGCGGAATGAGCAGTTCTTC. Translated, it gives CASSLVGGRGRNEQFF. This chain uses TRBV7-9 with TRBJ2-1; 9 bases line up with TRBD2. Germline loops: CDR1 SEHNR, CDR2 FQNEAQ (reference sequence). The length of the CDR3 is 16 residues. The ends lost 1 base at V and 7 bases at J; junction bases unmatched: 8.

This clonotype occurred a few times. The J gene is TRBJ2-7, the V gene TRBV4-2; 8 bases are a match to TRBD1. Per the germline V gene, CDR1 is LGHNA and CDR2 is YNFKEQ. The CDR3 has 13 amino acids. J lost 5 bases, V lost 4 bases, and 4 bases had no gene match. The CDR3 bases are TGTGCCAGCAGCCCAACGACAGGGGACGAGCAGTACTTC. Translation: CASSPTTGDEQYF.

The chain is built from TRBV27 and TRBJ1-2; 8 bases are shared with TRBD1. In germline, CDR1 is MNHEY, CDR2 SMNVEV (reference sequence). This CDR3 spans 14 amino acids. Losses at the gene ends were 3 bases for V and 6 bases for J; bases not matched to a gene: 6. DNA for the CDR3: TGTGCCAGCAGTTTCGGGCAGGGGGCGGATGGCTACACCTTC. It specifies CASSFGQGADGYTF.

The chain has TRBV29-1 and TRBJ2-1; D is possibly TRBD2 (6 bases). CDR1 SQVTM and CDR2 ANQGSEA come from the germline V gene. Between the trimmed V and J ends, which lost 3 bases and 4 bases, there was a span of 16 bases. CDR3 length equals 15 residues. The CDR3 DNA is TGCAGCGTTGAGGGGCTAGCGCGCACATACAATGAGCAGTTCTTC. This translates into CSVEGLARTYNEQFF.

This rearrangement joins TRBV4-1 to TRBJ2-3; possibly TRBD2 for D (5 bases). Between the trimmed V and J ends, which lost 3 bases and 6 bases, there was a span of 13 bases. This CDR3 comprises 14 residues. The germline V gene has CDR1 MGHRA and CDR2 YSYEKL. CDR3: CASSHGRGSDTQYF. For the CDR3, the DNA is TGCGCCAGCAGCCACGGACGGGGATCGGATACGCAGTATTTT.

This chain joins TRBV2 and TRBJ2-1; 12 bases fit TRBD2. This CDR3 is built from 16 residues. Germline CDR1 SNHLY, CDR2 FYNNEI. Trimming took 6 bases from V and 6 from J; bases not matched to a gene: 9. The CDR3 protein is CASRHSGLAGRNEQFF. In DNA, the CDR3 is TGTGCCAGCAGGCATAGCGGACTAGCGGGACGCAATGAGCAGTTCTTC.

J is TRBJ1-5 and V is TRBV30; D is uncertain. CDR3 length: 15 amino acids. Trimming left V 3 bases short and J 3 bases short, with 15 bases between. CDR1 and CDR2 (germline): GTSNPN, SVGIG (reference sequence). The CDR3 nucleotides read TGTGCCTGGAGCCCGCCTGATCAACCCAATCAGCCCCAGCATTTT. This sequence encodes CAWSPPDQPNQPQHF.

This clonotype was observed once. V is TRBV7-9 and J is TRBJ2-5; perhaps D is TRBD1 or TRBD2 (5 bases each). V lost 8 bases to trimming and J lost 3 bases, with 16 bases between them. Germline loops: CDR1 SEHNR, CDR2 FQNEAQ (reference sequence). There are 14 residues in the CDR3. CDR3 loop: CASPYPGRKETQYF. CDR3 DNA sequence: TGTGCCAGCCCCTATCCGGGGCGCAAAGAGACCCAGTACTTC.

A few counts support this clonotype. CDR3 region: CASSSGGIRRYEQYF. For the CDR3, the DNA is TGTGCCAGCAGCTCCGGGGGGATCCGTCGCTACGAGCAGTACTTC. The J gene is TRBJ2-7, the V gene TRBV11-2; 7 positions agree with TRBD2. Losses at the gene ends were 4 bases for V and 3 bases for J; bases not matched to a gene: 9. This CDR3 is built from 15 residues. Germline-derived CDR1 and CDR2 are SGHAT and FQNNGV.

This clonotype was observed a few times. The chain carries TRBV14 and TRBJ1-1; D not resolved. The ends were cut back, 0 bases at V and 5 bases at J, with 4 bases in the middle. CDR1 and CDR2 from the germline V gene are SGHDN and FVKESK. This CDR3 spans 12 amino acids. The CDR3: CASSQDGTEAFF. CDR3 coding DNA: TGTGCCAGCAGCCAAGATGGAACTGAAGCTTTCTTT.

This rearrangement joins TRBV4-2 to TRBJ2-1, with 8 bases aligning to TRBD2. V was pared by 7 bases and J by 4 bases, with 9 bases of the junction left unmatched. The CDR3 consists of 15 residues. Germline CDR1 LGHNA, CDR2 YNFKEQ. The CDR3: CASTPGRGFYNEQFF. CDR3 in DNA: TGTGCCAGCACCCCCGGGAGGGGATTTTACAATGAGCAGTTCTTC.